The 7 T cell receptor beta chains presented below share a single source sample, sequenced in a study of PD-1 blockade in classical Hodgkin lymphoma. Relapse after autologous stem cell transplantation occurred in every patient, and brentuximab vedotin exposure varied. Thawed PBMCs were the source of CD4+ T cells, purified by magnetic negative selection. Sequencing used immunoSEQ multiplex PCR; TCRdb keeps in-frame clones, though not all of them. The sample records 30,000 to 35,000 clones, around 90% being singletons. Here the sequenced sample was CD4+ T cells from blood, taken at baseline. These receptor sequences come from a human donor with classical Hodgkin lymphoma.

This chain joins TRBV6-1 and TRBJ1-2; possibly TRBD1 for D (6 bases). This CDR3 is built from 15 residues. Germline V gives CDR1 MNHNS, CDR2 SASEGT. The V and J ends lost 4 bases and 8 bases respectively, with 20 bases between them. CDR3 sequence: CASSGRSRGVGGYTF. CDR3 coding DNA: TGTGCCAGCAGTGGACGTTCAAGGGGGGTAGGAGGCTACACCTTC.

The V and J genes are TRBV11-2 and TRBJ1-2, with D uncertain. This CDR3 spans 13 amino acids. Germline CDR1 SGHAT, CDR2 FQNNGV. Trimming left V 0 bases short and J 8 bases short, with 10 bases between. CDR3 sequence: CASSLDGRGGYTF. CDR3 nucleotides: TGTGCCAGCAGCTTAGATGGCCGGGGAGGCTACACCTTC.

This chain joins TRBV30 and TRBJ1-2; 8 positions agree with TRBD1. The CDR3 consists of 15 residues. Trimming took 5 bases from V and 0 from J; bases not matched to a gene: 8. Germline CDR1 GTSNPN, CDR2 SVGIG (reference sequence). This CDR3 reads CAWRGDRGTNYGYTF. CDR3 DNA: TGTGCCTGGCGGGGTGACAGGGGAACTAACTATGGCTACACCTTC.

The V and J genes are TRBV19 and TRBJ2-1; TRBD2 is a possible D gene (5 bases). The CDR3 is made up of 13 amino acids. Trimming left V 9 bases short and J 1 base short, with 10 bases between. Per germline, CDR1 LNHDA and CDR2 SQIVND (reference sequence). The CDR3 reads CASEGRSYNEQFF. The CDR3, as DNA: TGTGCCAGCGAGGGAAGATCCTACAATGAGCAGTTCTTC. Variable domain in full (rest from reference TRBV19 and TRBJ2-1): DGGITQSPKYLFRKEGQNVTLSCEQNLNHDAMYWYRQDPGQGLRLIYYSQIVNDFQKGDIAEGYSVSREKKESFPLTVTSAQKNPTAFYLCASEGRSYNEQFFGPGTRLTVL.

The chain combines TRBV5-4 with TRBJ2-1; 7 positions match TRBD2. V lost 4 bases, J lost 3 bases, and 7 bases stayed unmatched. Germline-derived CDR1 and CDR2 are SGHNT and YYREEE (reference sequence). The CDR3 is made up of 15 amino acids. CDR3 protein: CASSPGGSGYNEQFF. Written as DNA, the CDR3 is TGTGCCAGCAGCCCGGGGGGTAGCGGCTACAATGAGCAGTTCTTC.

This clone turned up a few times. The J gene is TRBJ1-2, the V gene TRBV5-4; D uncertain. With 3 bases removed from V and 11 bases from J, the gap between germline ends came to 20 bases. The CDR3 covers 14 residues. Germline-derived CDR1 and CDR2 are SGHNT and YYREEE (reference sequence). For the CDR3, the DNA is TGTGCCAGCAGCTCAATGGACGGCGTCTCGATTTACACCTTC. It encodes CASSSMDGVSIYTF.

This chain links TRBV5-1 with TRBJ1-1; 9 nucleotides line up with TRBD1. This CDR3 is 15 amino acids long. Trimming removed 4 bases from V and 5 bases from J; junction bases left unmatched: 9. CDR1 is SGHRS, CDR2 YFSETQ, per germline. CDR3 sequence (DNA): TGCGCCAGCAGCCAACAGGGGGCGGTAGGGACTGAAGCTTTCTTT. This gives the protein CASSQQGAVGTEAFF.